The 19 T cell receptor beta chains given below trace back to one sample, sequenced in a study of T cell repertoires in cytomegalovirus infection. Their antigens are not known. TCRdb reprocessed the reads via MiXCR and lists one record per CDR3 protein. The sample lists 800,000 to 950,000 distinct CDR3 sequences; around a third were seen once. The sample here was cultured CD8+ T cells from PBMCs, taken from culture after CMV antigen stimulation. The source is a human donor in good health (CMV status not recorded). Some clones in this sample may be carry-over from other donors' samples.

This clonotype was seen a single time. This chain links TRBV6-5 with TRBJ1-1; no clear D. V was cut by 6 bases and J by 3 bases, with 11 bases left in between. CDR3 length: 13 amino acids. Germline CDR1 and CDR2: MNHEY and SVGAGI. CDR3: CASRPADYTEAFF. The CDR3 coding sequence is TGTGCCAGCAGACCTGCAGACTACACTGAAGCTTTCTTT.

This clonotype appeared many times. V is TRBV7-8 and J is TRBJ2-1; 12 bases match TRBD2. Germline V gene data show CDR1 as SGHVS and CDR2 as FQNEAQ. The V gene end was trimmed by 3 bases and the J gene end by 0 bases; junction bases not matched to a gene: 3. The length of the CDR3 is 17 residues. Here the CDR3 DNA reads TGTGCCAGCAGCTTGGGACTAGCGGGTAGCTCCTACAATGAGCAGTTCTTC. This translates into CASSLGLAGSSYNEQFF.

The chain joins TRBV20-1 to TRBJ1-1; D gene unclear. V was cut by 1 base and J by 2 bases, with 11 bases left in between. This CDR3 region has 14 residues. Germline CDR1 reads DFQATT; CDR2 reads SNEGSKA (reference sequence). For the CDR3, the DNA is TGCAGTGCTAGAGGCGAGGGTTTAAACACTGAAGCTTTCTTT. Translating gives CSARGEGLNTEAFF.

This rearrangement joins TRBV19 to TRBJ2-2; 7 positions agree with TRBD2. The CDR3 consists of 17 residues. Trimming cost V 6 bases and J 1 base; bases outside gene matches: 11. Germline V gives CDR1 LNHDA, CDR2 SQIVND (reference sequence). CDR3 DNA: TGTGCCAGTAGGCCACCCCGGGGGGATTTGAACACCGGGGAGCTGTTTTTT. Translation gives CASRPPRGDLNTGELFF. Based on the CDR3 plus reference TRBV19 and TRBJ2-2, the full variable domain is DGGITQSPKYLFRKEGQNVTLSCEQNLNHDAMYWYRQDPGQGLRLIYYSQIVNDFQKGDIAEGYSVSREKKESFPLTVTSAQKNPTAFYLCASRPPRGDLNTGELFFGEGSRLTVL.

In this sample, this clonotype turned up a few times. V gene TRBV6-1 combines with J gene TRBJ2-2; D is ambiguous. The CDR3 has 12 amino acids. The ends were cut back, 2 bases at V and 4 bases at J, with 2 bases in the middle. Germline CDR1 MNHNS, CDR2 SASEGT. This chain's CDR3 is CASSELTGELFF. CDR3 nucleotide sequence: TGTGCCAGCAGTGAACTCACCGGGGAGCTGTTTTTT.

This clonotype was counted many times. The gene calls are TRBV7-2 and TRBJ2-2; 9 nucleotides agree with TRBD1. Germline-derived CDR1 and CDR2 are SGHTA and FQGNSA. V lost 2 bases and J lost 4; bases outside the gene matches: 5. CDR3 length equals 16 residues. In nucleotides, the CDR3 is TGTGCCAGCAGCTTACGGGGACAGGGTCCCACCGGGGAGCTGTTTTTT. This encodes CASSLRGQGPTGELFF.

The J gene is TRBJ2-3, the V gene TRBV7-9; D may be TRBD2 (6 bases). The CDR3 length is 16 residues. The V end was cut by 5 bases, the J end by 2 bases, with 17 bases between. In germline, CDR1 is SEHNR, CDR2 FQNEAQ (reference sequence). CDR3 protein: CASSPPTGETTDTQYF. The DNA for the CDR3 is TGTGCCAGCAGCCCCCCAACGGGGGAAACCACAGATACGCAGTATTTT.

The V call is TRBV20-1, the J call TRBJ1-3; 11 bases line up with TRBD1. Looked up from germline, CDR1 is DFQATT and CDR2 is SNEGSKA (reference sequence). Trimming took 5 bases from V and 6 from J; bases not matched to a gene: 6. The CDR3 spans 14 residues. In DNA, the CDR3 is TGCAGTGCTGCCCGGACAGGGGGCGTAAACACCATATATTTT. It encodes CSAARTGGVNTIYF.

This clonotype came up a few times. This chain links TRBV12-5 with TRBJ1-2; possible D gene TRBD1, 6 bases. Germline lookup yields CDR1 LGHNT and CDR2 FRNRAP. The length of the CDR3 is 13 residues. The V gene lost 5 bases and the J gene lost 4 bases, with 11 bases spanning the gap. CDR3 in DNA: TGTGCTAGTGGTGCAGGACAGCTCTATGGCTACACCTTC. Its translation: CASGAGQLYGYTF.

This chain joins TRBV5-6 and TRBJ2-7; 7 nucleotides match TRBD1. This CDR3 has 14 residues. The V segment lost 5 bases and the J segment 3 bases; nucleotides outside the gene matches: 8. Germline V gene lookup returns CDR1 SGHDT and CDR2 YYEEEE. DNA of the CDR3: TGTGCCAGCAGGTACAGGGGATACGGCTACGAGCAGTACGTC. Its protein is CASRYRGYGYEQYV.

The rearrangement joins TRBV6-5 to TRBJ1-6; the match to TRBD1 covers 7 bases. Unmatched junction bases numbered 5, after V lost 7 bases and J lost 5 bases. The V gene's germline CDR1 is MNHEY and CDR2 SVGAGI. The CDR3 has 14 residues. The CDR3 here is CASNQDRDNSPLHF. Written as DNA, the CDR3 is TGTGCCAGCAACCAAGACAGGGATAATTCACCCCTCCACTTT.

This clonotype was detected ten times or more. J is TRBJ1-1 and V is TRBV12-3 or TRBV12-4, with D unclear. This CDR3 is 13 amino acids long. The V end was cut by 3 bases, the J end by 4 bases, with 9 bases between. The CDR3 coding sequence is TGTGCCAGCAGTTTCAGCCTACCCACTGAAGCTTTCTTT. The encoded protein is CASSFSLPTEAFF.

This clonotype has a handful of counts. The rearrangement links TRBV7-6 to TRBJ2-2; D ambiguous. Trimming removed 5 bases from V and 1 base from J, with 8 bases in between. The germline V gene has CDR1 SGHVS and CDR2 FNYEAQ. The CDR3 sequence is 14 residues long. CDR3 sequence (DNA): TGTGCCAGCAGCCTTAGGGAGAACACCGGGGAGCTGTTTTTT. Protein sequence: CASSLRENTGELFF.

V is TRBV12-3 or TRBV12-4 and J is TRBJ1-6; D unresolved. V was trimmed by 5 bases and J by 0 bases, leaving 17 bases between them. The CDR3 is 18 amino acids. The CDR3 DNA sequence: TGTGCCAGCAGTCCCGACCTCGTAACCGGCTCCTATAATTCACCCCTCCACTTT. Protein: CASSPDLVTGSYNSPLHF.

This clonotype was found many times. The chain uses TRBV11-3 and TRBJ2-1; no definite D call. Looked up from germline, CDR1 is SGHNT and CDR2 is YENEEA. V was clipped by 5 bases and J by 0 bases, with 8 bases between them. The length of the CDR3 is 14 residues. In nucleotides, the CDR3 is TGTGCCAGCAGCCCTAGTAGCTCCTACAATGAGCAGTTCTTC. It translates to CASSPSSSYNEQFF. The full variable domain, completed using reference TRBV11-3 and TRBJ2-1, is EAGVVQSPRYKIIEKKQPVAFWCNPISGHNTLYWYLQNLGQGPELLIRYENEEAVDDSQLPKDRFSAERLKGVDSTLKIQPAELGDSAVYLCASSPSSSYNEQFFGPGTRLTVL.

The chain has TRBV6-1 and TRBJ1-5; D is unclear. V lost 2 bases, J lost 6 bases, and 14 bases lay in between. CDR3 length: 15 residues. In germline, CDR1 is MNHNS, CDR2 SASEGT. CDR3: CASSETGSGRQPQHF. CDR3 in DNA: TGTGCCAGCAGTGAAACGGGAAGTGGGCGTCAGCCCCAGCATTTT.

V and J are TRBV20-1 and TRBJ2-7; TRBD2 is a possible D gene (7 bases). Per germline, CDR1 DFQATT and CDR2 SNEGSKA (reference sequence). The CDR3 contains 13 residues. Between the trimmed V and J ends, which lost 3 bases and 2 bases, there was a span of 11 bases. CDR3 DNA: TGCAGTGCTAGCGGGGGGACAACCTACGAGCAGTACTTC. This translates into CSASGGTTYEQYF.

This clonotype was recorded many times. The V call is TRBV12-3 or TRBV12-4, the J call TRBJ1-1; no clear D. The CDR3 covers 13 residues. V gave up 7 bases and J gave up 3 bases, with 12 bases separating them. The CDR3 spells CASTKTGDTEAFF. The CDR3 nucleotides are TGTGCCAGCACTAAAACCGGGGACACTGAAGCTTTCTTT.

This clonotype was recorded many times. This chain joins TRBV12-3 or TRBV12-4 and TRBJ2-3, with 10 bases fitting TRBD2. Trimming at V came to 3 bases and at J to 4 bases, leaving 7 bases not matched to a gene. The CDR3 is 16 residues long. This CDR3 reads CASSLGLAGDADTQYF. Written as DNA, the CDR3 is TGTGCCAGCAGTTTGGGCCTAGCGGGGGACGCAGATACGCAGTATTTT.